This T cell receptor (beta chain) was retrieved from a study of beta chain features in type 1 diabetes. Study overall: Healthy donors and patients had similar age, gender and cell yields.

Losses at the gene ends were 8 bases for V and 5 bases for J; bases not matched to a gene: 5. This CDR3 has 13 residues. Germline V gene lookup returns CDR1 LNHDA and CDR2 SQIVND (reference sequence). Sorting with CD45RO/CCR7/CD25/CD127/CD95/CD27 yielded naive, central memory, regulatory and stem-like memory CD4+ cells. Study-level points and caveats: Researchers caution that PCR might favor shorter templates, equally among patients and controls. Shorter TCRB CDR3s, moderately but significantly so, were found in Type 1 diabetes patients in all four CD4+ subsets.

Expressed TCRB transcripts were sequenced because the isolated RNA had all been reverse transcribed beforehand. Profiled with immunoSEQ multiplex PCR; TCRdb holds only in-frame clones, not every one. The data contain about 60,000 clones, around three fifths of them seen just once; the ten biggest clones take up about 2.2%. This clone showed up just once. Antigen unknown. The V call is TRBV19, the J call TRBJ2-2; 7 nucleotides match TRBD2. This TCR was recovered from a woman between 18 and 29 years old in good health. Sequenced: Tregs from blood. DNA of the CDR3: TGTGCCAGTCGGAGGGAGGGTACCGGGGAGCTGTTTTTT. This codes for CASRREGTGELFF.